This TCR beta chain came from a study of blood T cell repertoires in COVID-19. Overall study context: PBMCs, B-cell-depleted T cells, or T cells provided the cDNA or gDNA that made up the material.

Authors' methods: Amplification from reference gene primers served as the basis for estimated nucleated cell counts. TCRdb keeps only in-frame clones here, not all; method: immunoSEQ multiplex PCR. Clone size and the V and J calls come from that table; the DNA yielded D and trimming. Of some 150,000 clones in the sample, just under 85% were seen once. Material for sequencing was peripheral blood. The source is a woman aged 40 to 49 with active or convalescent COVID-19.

The chain's CDR3 is CASRLQGAGTEAFF. DNA of the CDR3: TGTGCCAGCAGACTACAGGGGGCAGGAACTGAAGCTTTCTTT. V usage is TRBV6-5 and J usage is TRBJ1-1; TRBD1 agrees at 9 bases. CDR3 size: 14 residues. The V gene end was trimmed by 6 bases and the J gene end by 5 bases; junction bases not matched to a gene: 7. Germline-derived CDR1 and CDR2 are MNHEY and SVGAGI.